The 28 T cell receptor beta chains presented below share a single source sample, sequenced in a study of cytomegalovirus exposure and HLA in healthy donors (dated 2017 in TCRdb). Libraries came from the immunoSEQ multiplex PCR assay. For the multiplex PCR, a mixture combining 60 forward primers for TCR Vbeta segments and 13 reverse primers for TCR Jbeta segments was used. In TCRdb, the immuneACCESS table is reduced to in-frame sequences with V and J assigned. These tables do not hold every clone; where another copy was compared, an unresolved V gene accounts for under half, and the others remain unexplained. This sample lists nearly 110,000 clones; 65% to 85% were detected once. 2.5% to 3.5% of the sample is taken by the ten largest. The sequencing sample was made of PBMCs. Receptors were obtained from a male donor in good health and CMV-seropositive.

The rearrangement links TRBV30 to TRBJ2-7; possible D gene TRBD1, 5 bases. CDR1 is GTSNPN and CDR2 is SVGIG in the germline V gene (reference sequence). V was pared by 1 base and J by 3 bases, with 10 bases between. This CDR3 comprises 13 residues. The chain's CDR3 is CAWSAGFLYEQYF. The DNA of the CDR3 is TGTGCCTGGAGTGCAGGGTTCCTCTACGAGCAGTACTTC.

The V gene is TRBV6-5, the J gene TRBJ1-3; 7 bases map to TRBD1. The CDR3 loop spans 15 amino acids. V trimming: 6 bases; J trimming: 0 bases; junction bases outside the gene matches: 5. Germline CDR1 reads MNHEY; CDR2 reads SVGAGI. The CDR3 region is CASSLRDSSGNTIYF. CDR3 nucleotide sequence: TGTGCCAGCAGCCTCCGGGACAGCTCTGGAAACACCATATATTTT.

The rearrangement links TRBV5-1 to TRBJ2-2; TRBD2 matches 9 bases. This CDR3 spans 17 amino acids. CDR1 and CDR2 (germline): SGHRS, YFSETQ. J gave up 1 base and V 1 base, and 5 bases lay outside the gene matches. DNA for the CDR3: TGCGCCAGCAGCTTGAGTAGCGGGGGAGGGAACACCGGGGAGCTGTTTTTT. This sequence encodes CASSLSSGGGNTGELFF.

This sequence joins TRBV28 and TRBJ2-1; D is ambiguous. The CDR3 extends over 14 amino acids. The V end was cut by 1 base, the J end by 3 bases, with 7 bases between. The germline V gene has CDR1 MDHEN and CDR2 SYDVKM. CDR3 protein: CASSLFNSYNEQFF. CDR3 in DNA: TGTGCCAGCAGTTTATTTAACAGCTACAATGAGCAGTTCTTC.

The chain couples TRBV7-2 to TRBJ1-4; TRBD1 aligns across 7 bases. V lost 2 bases to trimming and J lost 7 bases; unmatched junction nucleotides: 7. The CDR3 length is 15 residues. Germline lookup yields CDR1 SGHTA and CDR2 FQGNSA. The DNA of the CDR3 is TGTGCCAGCAGCTTATCAGGGGGTGCGTCTGAAAAACTGTTTTTT. Its translation is CASSLSGGASEKLFF.

A few counts support this clone. The chain links TRBV5-1 to TRBJ1-2, with no clear D. V shed 1 base and J shed 4 bases, with 14 bases lying between them. Germline loops: CDR1 SGHRS, CDR2 YFSETQ. The CDR3 totals 15 residues. The CDR3 nucleotides read TGCGCCAGCAGCTTGTACTCGGGCGGAGGCTATGGCTACACCTTC. Protein: CASSLYSGGGYGYTF.

The chain combines TRBV29-1 with TRBJ1-5, with D possibly being TRBD1 (6 bases). Trimming took 4 bases from V and 4 from J, leaving 11 bases between them. The germline V gene has CDR1 SQVTM and CDR2 ANQGSEA. The CDR3 has 13 amino acids. The chain's CDR3 is CSVGPGVNQPQHF. CDR3 coding DNA: TGCAGCGTTGGACCAGGGGTGAATCAGCCCCAGCATTTT.

The V gene is TRBV7-2, the J gene TRBJ1-5; no clear D gene. Germline CDR1 SGHTA, CDR2 FQGNSA. Trimming took 0 bases from V and 2 from J, leaving 8 bases between them. CDR3 length equals 15 residues. Written as DNA, the CDR3 is TGTGCCAGCAGCTTAGCCAGCCAGGGCAATCAGCCCCAGCATTTT. This encodes CASSLASQGNQPQHF.

This chain joins TRBV25-1 and TRBJ1-1, with 7 bases that match TRBD1. The junction had 8 bases not matched to a gene; V was cut back by 5 bases and J by 11 bases. This CDR3 has 12 amino acids. Germline-derived CDR1 and CDR2 are MGHDK and SYGVNS. CDR3 nucleotides: TGTGCCAGCAGTCAAGGGGGCAGCGGCGCTTTCTTT. Protein product: CASSQGGSGAFF.

V usage is TRBV4-3 and J usage is TRBJ1-1; D gene unclear. Trimming stripped 1 base from V and 1 base from J, with 7 bases between. Germline V CDR1 and CDR2: LGHNA, YSLEER. The CDR3 covers 14 residues. This chain's CDR3 is CASSQVWANTEAFF. CDR3 sequence (DNA): TGCGCCAGCAGCCAAGTTTGGGCGAACACTGAAGCTTTCTTT.

The chain employs TRBV28 and TRBJ2-7; TRBD1 matches 9 bases. Germline-derived CDR1 and CDR2 are MDHEN and SYDVKM. Trimming at V came to 4 bases and at J to 3 bases, leaving 7 bases not matched to a gene. This CDR3 region has 15 residues. This CDR3 reads CASSSPGQGHYEQYF. The CDR3 nucleotides are TGTGCCAGCAGTTCCCCGGGACAGGGCCACTACGAGCAGTACTTC.

This clone is a singleton in its sample. V and J are TRBV18 and TRBJ1-2; no reliable D call. Per the germline V gene, CDR1 is KGHSH and CDR2 is LQKENI. This CDR3 is built from 15 residues. The ends were cut back, 6 bases at V and 5 bases at J, with 19 bases in the middle. The chain's CDR3 is CASSRAQPAGYGYTF. DNA of the CDR3: TGTGCCAGCTCGCGTGCCCAGCCCGCCGGGTATGGCTACACCTTC. Supplemented by reference TRBV18 and TRBJ1-2, the full variable domain reads NAGVMQNPRHLVRRRGQEARLRCSPMKGHSHVYWYRQLPEEGLKFMVYLQKENIIDESGMPKERFSAEFPKEGPSILRIQQVVRGDSAAYFCASSRAQPAGYGYTFGSGTRLTVV.

The chain's CDR3 is CASSEAPQGQPQHF. CDR3 DNA: TGTGCCAGCAGTGAAGCACCTCAGGGTCAGCCCCAGCATTTT. This sequence joins TRBV2 and TRBJ1-5; possibly TRBD1 for D (5 bases). The CDR3 is 14 amino acids. Trimming took 0 bases from V and 6 from J, leaving 9 bases between them. Looked up from germline, CDR1 is SNHLY and CDR2 is FYNNEI.

This clone was counted a few times. The genes are TRBV5-5 and TRBJ1-3, with TRBD1 as a possible D gene (5 bases). The V gene's germline CDR1 is SGHKS and CDR2 YYEKEE (reference sequence). The CDR3 has 18 amino acids. V was cut by 3 bases and J by 0 bases, with 19 bases left in between. As DNA, the CDR3 is TGTGCCAGCAGCTGGGGACTGGTTCGGGTGCGCTCTGGAAACACCATATATTTT. It is translated as CASSWGLVRVRSGNTIYF.

This clone turned up a few times. The chain has TRBV5-1 and TRBJ2-1; 16 bases align to TRBD2. The V segment lost 4 bases and the J segment 5 bases; nucleotides outside the gene matches: 15. From germline, CDR1 is SGHRS and CDR2 YFSETQ. The CDR3 consists of 20 residues. The CDR3 sequence: CASSDSFPGLAGGRNNEQFF. The CDR3 region has the DNA TGCGCCAGCAGCGACTCCTTCCCGGGACTAGCGGGGGGGCGGAACAATGAGCAGTTCTTC.

This chain connects TRBV29-1 to TRBJ2-7; 9 positions agree with TRBD1. CDR1 SQVTM and CDR2 ANQGSEA come from the germline V gene. The CDR3 extends over 15 amino acids. V lost 3 bases to trimming and J lost 3 bases; unmatched junction nucleotides: 9. The CDR3: CSVDGGDRGDYEQYF. CDR3 DNA sequence: TGCAGCGTTGACGGGGGCGACAGGGGGGACTACGAGCAGTACTTC.

This chain links TRBV28 with TRBJ1-1; D may be TRBD1 (6 bases). CDR3 length equals 15 residues. The germline V and J ends were trimmed by 1 base and 2 bases, with 11 bases remaining between them. Germline assignment: CDR1 MDHEN and CDR2 SYDVKM. The CDR3 DNA reads TGTGCCAGCAGTTTATTAGGGGGATTAAACACTGAAGCTTTCTTT. This codes for CASSLLGGLNTEAFF. Full variable domain (remainder filled in from reference TRBV28 and TRBJ1-1): DVKVTQSSRYLVKRTGEKVFLECVQDMDHENMFWYRQDPGLGLRLIYFSYDVKMKEKGDIPEGYSVSREKKERFSLILESASTNQTSMYLCASSLLGGLNTEAFFGQGTRLTVV.

The chain combines TRBV19 with TRBJ2-1; 11 bases line up with TRBD2. V was pared by 6 bases and J by 0 bases, with 16 bases of the junction left unmatched. Germline lookup yields CDR1 LNHDA and CDR2 SQIVND (reference sequence). The CDR3 loop spans 20 amino acids. CDR3: CASRGGLAEIHRSSYNEQFF. Written as DNA, the CDR3 is TGTGCCAGTAGGGGGGGACTAGCGGAGATCCACAGGAGCTCCTACAATGAGCAGTTCTTC.

This chain uses TRBV4-3 with TRBJ2-1, with TRBD2 matching over 7 bases. The CDR3 runs to 19 residues. Germline V CDR1 and CDR2: LGHNA, YSLEER. V lost 1 base, J lost 1 base, and 13 bases stayed unmatched. The CDR3 spells CASSQARGRGGYSYNEQFF. The CDR3 DNA reads as TGCGCCAGCAGCCAAGCCCGGGGCCGCGGGGGTTATTCCTACAATGAGCAGTTCTTC.

The CDR3 region has the DNA TGTGCCAGCTCCTTCGTGGGAGGGCCCTACAATGAGCAGTTCTTC. Translated: CASSFVGGPYNEQFF. The genes are TRBV27 and TRBJ2-1, with 7 bases that match TRBD2. The germline V gene has CDR1 MNHEY and CDR2 SMNVEV (reference sequence). The CDR3 contains 15 residues. Trimming at V came to 8 bases and at J to 2 bases, leaving 9 bases not matched to a gene.

V usage is TRBV7-7 and J usage is TRBJ2-5; weak D call: TRBD1 (5 bases). With 2 bases removed from V and 2 bases from J, the gap between germline ends came to 12 bases. CDR3 length: 15 residues. In germline, CDR1 is SSHAT, CDR2 FNYEAQ (reference sequence). Here the CDR3 reads CASSLSYQGQETQYF. The DNA for the CDR3 is TGTGCCAGCAGCTTATCTTATCAGGGACAAGAGACCCAGTACTTC.

V gene TRBV19 combines with J gene TRBJ1-5, with D unresolved. Deletions cut 1 base from V and 1 base from J, with 11 bases between. There are 16 residues in the CDR3. Germline-derived CDR1 and CDR2 are LNHDA and SQIVND (reference sequence). The CDR3 is CASSIVGSPSNQPQHF. CDR3 coding DNA: TGTGCCAGTAGTATAGTTGGGAGCCCCAGCAATCAGCCCCAGCATTTT.

J is TRBJ2-6 and V is TRBV7-8; D may be TRBD2 (5 bases). The length of the CDR3 is 16 residues. Deletions cut 5 bases from V and 4 bases from J, with 15 bases between. Germline loops: CDR1 SGHVS, CDR2 FQNEAQ. The CDR3 coding sequence is TGTGCCAGCAGCCACAATACGGGGTCCGGGGCCAACGTCCTGACTTTC. Protein product: CASSHNTGSGANVLTF.

This clone has a handful of counts. The gene calls are TRBV9 and TRBJ2-3; TRBD1 matches 7 bases. CDR3 length: 15 amino acids. Germline CDR1 SGDLS, CDR2 YYNGEE. Trimming took 4 bases from V and 0 from J; bases not matched to a gene: 5. The CDR3 is CASSSPTGSTDTQYF. CDR3 in DNA: TGTGCCAGCAGCAGCCCGACAGGGAGCACAGATACGCAGTATTTT.

V gene TRBV6-1 combines with J gene TRBJ2-5, with D tentatively TRBD1 (6 bases). Trimming removed 4 bases at V and 0 bases at J, with 6 bases between. CDR1 is MNHNS and CDR2 is SASEGT in the germline V gene. The CDR3 loop spans 13 amino acids. The chain's CDR3 is CASSGTDQETQYF. The CDR3 DNA reads TGTGCCAGCAGTGGGACAGACCAAGAGACCCAGTACTTC.

The chain has TRBV7-2 and TRBJ2-7; D perhaps matches TRBD2 (6 bases). Between the trimmed V and J ends, which lost 1 base and 3 bases, there was a span of 22 bases. Germline-derived CDR1 and CDR2 are SGHTA and FQGNSA. The CDR3 length is 18 residues. The CDR3 region is CASSLGPLGGPLNYEQYF. The CDR3 DNA reads TGTGCCAGCAGCTTAGGTCCCTTGGGGGGACCACTAAACTACGAGCAGTACTTC. The variable domain in full, completed from reference TRBV7-2 and TRBJ2-7, reads GAGVSQSPSNKVTEKGKDVELRCDPISGHTALYWYRQSLGQGLEFLIYFQGNSAPDKSGLPSDRFSAERTGGSVSTLTIQRTQQEDSAVYLCASSLGPLGGPLNYEQYFGPGTRLTVT.

The rearrangement uses TRBV6-4 and TRBJ2-1, with D perhaps matching TRBD2 (6 bases). From germline, CDR1 is MRHNA and CDR2 SNTAGT. The CDR3 spans 18 residues. V was clipped by 0 bases and J by 5 bases, with 20 bases between them. The DNA for the CDR3 is TGTGCCAGCAGTGACTCGGGGGGAATCCCCAATTCGGACAATGAGCAGTTCTTC. Translation: CASSDSGGIPNSDNEQFF.

This clone was seen a few times. J is TRBJ2-5 and V is TRBV2; 7 bases map to TRBD1. The V and J ends lost 6 bases and 1 base, in that order; junction bases with no gene match: 2. The CDR3 length is 13 residues. Germline lookup yields CDR1 SNHLY and CDR2 FYNNEI. CDR3 residues: CASRDRRQETQYF. Written as DNA, the CDR3 is TGTGCCAGCAGGGACAGGCGCCAAGAGACCCAGTACTTC.